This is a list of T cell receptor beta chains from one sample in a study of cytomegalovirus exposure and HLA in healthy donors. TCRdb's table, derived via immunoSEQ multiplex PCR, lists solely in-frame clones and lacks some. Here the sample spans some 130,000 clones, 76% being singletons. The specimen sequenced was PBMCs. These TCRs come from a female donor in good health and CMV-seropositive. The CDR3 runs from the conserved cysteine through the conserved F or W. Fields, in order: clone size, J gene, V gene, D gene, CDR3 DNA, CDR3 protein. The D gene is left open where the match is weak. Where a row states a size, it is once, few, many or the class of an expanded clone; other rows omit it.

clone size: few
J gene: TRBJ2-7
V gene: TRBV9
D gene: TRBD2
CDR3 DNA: TGTGCCAGCAACCGGGGGGGCTACTACGAGCAGTACTTC
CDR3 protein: CASNRGGYYEQYF

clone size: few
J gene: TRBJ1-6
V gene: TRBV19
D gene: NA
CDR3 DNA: TGTGCCAGTAGTATACAGGGTGCGGGATCACCCCTCCACTTT
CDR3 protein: CASSIQGAGSPLHF

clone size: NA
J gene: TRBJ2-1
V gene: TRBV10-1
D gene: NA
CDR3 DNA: TGCGCCAGCAGTGAGCCCCCCCTCAATGAGCAGTTCTTC
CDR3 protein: CASSEPPLNEQFF

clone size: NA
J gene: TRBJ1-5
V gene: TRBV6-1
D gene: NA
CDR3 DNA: TGTGCCAGCAGTGCCGGGCGACAAAAGGGGCAGCCCCAGCATTTT
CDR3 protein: CASSAGRQKGQPQHF

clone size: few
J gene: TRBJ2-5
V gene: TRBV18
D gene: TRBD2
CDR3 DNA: TGTGCCAGCTCACTTCAACTAGCGGGGGCCGGGGAGACCCAGTACTTC
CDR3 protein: CASSLQLAGAGETQYF

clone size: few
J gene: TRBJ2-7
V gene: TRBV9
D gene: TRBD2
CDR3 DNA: TGTGCCAGCAGCGTAGGAGCGGGAGAGGCGTACGAGCAGTACTTC
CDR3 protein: CASSVGAGEAYEQYF

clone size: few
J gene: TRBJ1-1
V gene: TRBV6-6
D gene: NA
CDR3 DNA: TGTGCCAGCAGTTACTCGAGAGGGCAGTCACGGTTCTTT
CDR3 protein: CASSYSRGQSRFF

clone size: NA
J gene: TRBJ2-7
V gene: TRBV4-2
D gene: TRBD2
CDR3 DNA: TGTGCCAGCAGCCAAACCATGGGACTAGCGGGAGGGGGCTACGAGCAGTACTTC
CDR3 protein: CASSQTMGLAGGGYEQYF

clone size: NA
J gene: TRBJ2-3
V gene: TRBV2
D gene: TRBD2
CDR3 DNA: TGTGCCAGCAGGGGGCTAAGCGGGGGCACAGATACGCAGTATTTT
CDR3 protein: CASRGLSGGTDTQYF

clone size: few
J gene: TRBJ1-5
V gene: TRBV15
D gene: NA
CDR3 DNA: TGTGCCACCAGCGGGGCATTGGACCCTCGCATACCGCATAGCAATCAGCCCCAGCATTTT
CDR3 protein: CATSGALDPRIPHSNQPQHF

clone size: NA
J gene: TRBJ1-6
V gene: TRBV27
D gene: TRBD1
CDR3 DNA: TGTGCCAGCAGTTTATACGACAGGGGAAATTCACCCCTCCACTTT
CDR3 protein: CASSLYDRGNSPLHF

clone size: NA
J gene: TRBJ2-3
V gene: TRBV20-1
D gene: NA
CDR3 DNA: TGCAGCGGGGGCACAGATACGCAGTATTTT
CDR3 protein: CSGGTDTQYF

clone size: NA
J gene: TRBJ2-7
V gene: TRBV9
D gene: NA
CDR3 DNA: TGTGCCAGCAGCCCCCAATTAACACCCTACGAGCAGTACTTC
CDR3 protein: CASSPQLTPYEQYF

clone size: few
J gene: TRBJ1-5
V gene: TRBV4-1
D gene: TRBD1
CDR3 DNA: TGCGCCAGCAGCCATCCACAGGGGAATCAGCCCCAGCATTTT
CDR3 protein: CASSHPQGNQPQHF

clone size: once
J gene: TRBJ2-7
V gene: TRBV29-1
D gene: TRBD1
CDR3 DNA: TGCAGCGTTGCCGGGACAGGGGTACACGAGCAGTACTTC
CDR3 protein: CSVAGTGVHEQYF

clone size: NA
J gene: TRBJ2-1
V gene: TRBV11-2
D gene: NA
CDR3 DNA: TGTGCCAGCAGCTTAGGCAGGGTGATGGACAATGAGCAGTTCTTC
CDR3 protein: CASSLGRVMDNEQFF

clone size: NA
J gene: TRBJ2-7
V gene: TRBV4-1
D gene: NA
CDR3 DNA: TGCGCCAGCAGCCAAGAAGGGGCCGAGCAGTACTTC
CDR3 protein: CASSQEGAEQYF

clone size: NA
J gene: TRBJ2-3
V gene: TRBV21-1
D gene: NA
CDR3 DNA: TGTGCCAGCAGCAGCTTGGGGCTAGCGGGAGCGATAGATACGCAGTATTTT
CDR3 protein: CASSSLGLAGAIDTQYF

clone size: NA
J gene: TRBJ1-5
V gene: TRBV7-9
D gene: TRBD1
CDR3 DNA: TGTGCCAGCAGCGGACAGGAAAATCAGCCCCAGCATTTT
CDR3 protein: CASSGQENQPQHF

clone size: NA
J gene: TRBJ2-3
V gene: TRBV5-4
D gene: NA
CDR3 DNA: TGTGCCAGCAGGCGTACTGGTTCTAGCACAGATACGCAGTATTTT
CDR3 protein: CASRRTGSSTDTQYF

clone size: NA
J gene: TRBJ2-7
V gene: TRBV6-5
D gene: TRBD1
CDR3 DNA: TGTGCCAGCAGTTACTCAGACAGGGGTCTGTACGAGCAGTACTTC
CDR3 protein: CASSYSDRGLYEQYF

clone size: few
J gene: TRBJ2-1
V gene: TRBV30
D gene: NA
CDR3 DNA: TGTGGGGTGGGGGCCAATGAGCAGTTCTTC
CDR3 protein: CGVGANEQFF

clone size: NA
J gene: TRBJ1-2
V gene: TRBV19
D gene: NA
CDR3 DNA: TGTGCCAGTAGTATGACAGTAACTAACTATGGCTACACCTTC
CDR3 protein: CASSMTVTNYGYTF

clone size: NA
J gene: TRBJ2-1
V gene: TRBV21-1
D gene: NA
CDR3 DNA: TGTGCCAGCGGGGACAAGTACAATGAGCAGTTCTTC
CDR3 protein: CASGDKYNEQFF

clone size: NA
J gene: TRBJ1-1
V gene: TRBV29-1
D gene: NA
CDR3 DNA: TGCAGCGTCCTCTATGAAGAAGCTTTCTTT
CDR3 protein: CSVLYEEAFF

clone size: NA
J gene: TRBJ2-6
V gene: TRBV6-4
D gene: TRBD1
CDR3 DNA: TGTGCCAGCAGTGTAGGGGGCAGCTCTGGGGCCAACGTCCTGACTTTC
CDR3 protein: CASSVGGSSGANVLTF

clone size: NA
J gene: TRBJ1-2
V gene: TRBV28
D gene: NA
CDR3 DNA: TGTGCCAGCCTACAGGGAAGCTATGGCTACACCTTC
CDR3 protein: CASLQGSYGYTF

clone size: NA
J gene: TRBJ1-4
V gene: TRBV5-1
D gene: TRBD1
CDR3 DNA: TGCGCCAGCAGCGTGGGACAGAACAATGAAAAACTGTTTTTT
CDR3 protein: CASSVGQNNEKLFF

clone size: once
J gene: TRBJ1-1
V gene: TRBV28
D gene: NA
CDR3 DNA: TGTGCCAGCAGTTTAAACGGGGGATGGGTCACTGAAGCTTTCTTT
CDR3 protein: CASSLNGGWVTEAFF